Following are 14 T cell receptor beta chains from one sample sequenced in a study of shared clonotypes between healthy human individuals. TCRdb's copy holds only in-frame clones and misses some; the assay was immunoSEQ multiplex PCR. In the table there are roughly 810,000 clones, 96% of which are singletons. Cells designated naive CD8 were CD45RO-negative and were positively selected for CCR7, with terminally differentiated effector memory CD45RA+ cells excluded. The sequenced sample consisted of naive CD8+ T cells sorted from blood. The receptor source for this set is a man aged 25-45 years in good health.

The chain joins TRBV11-3 to TRBJ2-7; TRBD1 aligns across 12 bases. The ends lost 0 bases at V and 4 bases at J; junction bases unmatched: 4. Germline-derived CDR1 and CDR2 are SGHNT and YENEEA. The CDR3 is 16 residues long. The CDR3 is CASSLERDRGQYEQYF. Here the CDR3 DNA reads TGTGCCAGCAGCTTAGAGAGGGACAGGGGGCAATACGAGCAGTACTTC.

The chain joins TRBV11-2 to TRBJ1-1; no clear D. Trimming stripped 6 bases from V and 1 base from J, with 3 bases between. Germline V gene lookup returns CDR1 SGHAT and CDR2 FQNNGV. There are 11 residues in the CDR3. Here the CDR3 reads CASRQNTEAFF. In DNA, the CDR3 is TGTGCCAGCAGACAGAACACTGAAGCTTTCTTT.

Remarks on this clone: This specimen includes other DNA sequences encoding the same CDR3. The V and J genes are TRBV7-9 and TRBJ2-1, with unresolved D. The V and J ends lost 1 base and 3 bases respectively, with 1 base between them. Germline CDR1 SEHNR, CDR2 FQNEAQ (reference sequence). CDR3 size: 12 residues. The CDR3 DNA is TGTGCCAGCAGCTTAGACTACAATGAGCAGTTCTTC. This codes for CASSLDYNEQFF.

This clone was recorded only once. The J gene is TRBJ2-1, the V gene TRBV27; no clear D gene. Germline V gene lookup returns CDR1 MNHEY and CDR2 SMNVEV (reference sequence). V lost 2 bases to trimming and J lost 7 bases, with 12 bases between them. There are 14 residues in the CDR3. The CDR3 here is CASSLIPLPNEQFF. Here the CDR3 DNA reads TGTGCCAGCAGTTTAATCCCACTTCCAAATGAGCAGTTCTTC.

This rearrangement joins TRBV7-2 to TRBJ2-5; tentative D call: TRBD2 (6 bases). The CDR3 consists of 14 residues. Between the trimmed V and J ends, which lost 1 base and 1 base, there was a span of 7 bases. Per the germline V gene, CDR1 is SGHTA and CDR2 is FQGNSA. CDR3 sequence: CASSLVGGQETQYF. DNA of the CDR3: TGTGCCAGCAGCTTAGTGGGGGGCCAAGAGACCCAGTACTTC.

The chain links TRBV7-9 to TRBJ2-1, with 7 bases matching TRBD2. The CDR3 is made up of 15 amino acids. Germline V gene sequence: CDR1 SEHNR, CDR2 FQNEAQ (reference sequence). Losses at the gene ends were 8 bases for V and 3 bases for J; bases not matched to a gene: 10. CDR3 loop: CASRTAGARYNEQFF. The CDR3 nucleotides read TGTGCCAGCCGTACGGCGGGAGCCCGCTACAATGAGCAGTTCTTC.

V usage is TRBV14 and J usage is TRBJ2-3, with 10 bases matching TRBD2. V shed 3 bases and J 6 bases; nucleotides not matched to a gene: 9. Germline assignment: CDR1 SGHDN and CDR2 FVKESK. CDR3 length: 16 amino acids. CDR3 nucleotide sequence: TGTGCCAGCAGCCACAGGACTAGCGGTCTCTCCGATACGCAGTATTTT. Protein: CASSHRTSGLSDTQYF.

This chain links TRBV9 with TRBJ1-1, with 8 bases that match TRBD1. The CDR3 contains 14 residues. V shed 3 bases and J 4 bases; nucleotides not matched to a gene: 5. Per the germline V gene, CDR1 is SGDLS and CDR2 is YYNGEE. CDR3 bases: TGTGCCAGCAGCGCAGGACAGGGACGCACTGAAGCTTTCTTT. This codes for CASSAGQGRTEAFF.

The V call is TRBV10-3, the J call TRBJ2-7; no clear D gene. The CDR3 has 15 residues. V lost 6 bases and J 4 bases, leaving 19 bases between the germline ends. Per the germline V gene, CDR1 is ENHRY and CDR2 is SYGVKD. The CDR3 is CAIRGILDPGYEQYF. In DNA form, the CDR3 reads TGTGCCATCAGGGGGATCTTGGACCCCGGGTACGAGCAGTACTTC.

This chain links TRBV27 with TRBJ2-3; TRBD1 agrees at 7 bases. Germline trimming cut 5 bases from V and 0 bases from J; bases unmatched to any gene: 5. Per germline, CDR1 MNHEY and CDR2 SMNVEV (reference sequence). This CDR3 spans 15 amino acids. The CDR3 nucleotides read TGTGCCAGCAGTCCCGACAGGGATAGCACAGATACGCAGTATTTT. Translating it yields CASSPDRDSTDTQYF.

The CDR3 protein is CASSQAGGAYEQYF. In nucleotides, the CDR3 is TGTGCCAGTAGTCAGGCAGGTGGGGCCTACGAGCAGTACTTC. The gene calls are TRBV19 and TRBJ2-7; no reliable D call. The CDR3 covers 14 residues. V lost 5 bases, J lost 2 bases, and 13 bases lay in between. Germline assignment: CDR1 LNHDA and CDR2 SQIVND (reference sequence).

This chain uses TRBV7-3 with TRBJ2-2, with unresolved D. CDR1 SGHTA and CDR2 FQGTGA come from the germline V gene. This CDR3 comprises 14 residues. V lost 2 bases and J 0 bases, leaving 4 bases between the germline ends. In DNA form, the CDR3 reads TGTGCCAGCAGCTTACTAGCGAACACCGGGGAGCTGTTTTTT. This encodes CASSLLANTGELFF.

This chain connects TRBV9 to TRBJ2-7, with 8 positions matching TRBD1. CDR3 length equals 16 residues. The J segment lost 2 bases and the V segment lost 0 bases, leaving 7 bases of the junction unmatched. Germline CDR1 and CDR2: SGDLS and YYNGEE. The CDR3 spells CASSVGPTGVTYEQYF. As DNA, the CDR3 is TGTGCCAGCAGCGTAGGGCCGACAGGGGTTACCTACGAGCAGTACTTC.

The chain has TRBV6-5 and TRBJ2-1, with 8 bases aligning to TRBD2. J gave up 5 bases and V 3 bases, and 3 bases lay outside the gene matches. The length of the CDR3 is 14 residues. Germline CDR1 and CDR2: MNHEY and SVGAGI. CDR3 loop: CASSYSGTNNEQFF. CDR3 coding DNA: TGTGCCAGCAGTTATAGCGGGACGAACAATGAGCAGTTCTTC.